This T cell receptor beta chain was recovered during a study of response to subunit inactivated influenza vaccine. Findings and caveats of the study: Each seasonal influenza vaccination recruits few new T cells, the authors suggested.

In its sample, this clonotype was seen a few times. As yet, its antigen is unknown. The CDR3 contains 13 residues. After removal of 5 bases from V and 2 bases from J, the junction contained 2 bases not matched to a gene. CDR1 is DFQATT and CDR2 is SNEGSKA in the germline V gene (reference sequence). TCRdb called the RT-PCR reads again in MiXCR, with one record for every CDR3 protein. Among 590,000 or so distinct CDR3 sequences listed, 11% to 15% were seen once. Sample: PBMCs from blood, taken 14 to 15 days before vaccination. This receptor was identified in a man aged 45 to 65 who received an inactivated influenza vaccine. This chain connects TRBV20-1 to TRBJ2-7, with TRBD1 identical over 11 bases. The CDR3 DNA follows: TGCAGTGCTGGACAGGGGGCGCCCTACGAGCAGTACTTC. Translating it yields CSAGQGAPYEQYF.